The rows below give T cell receptor beta chains drawn from one sample of a study of OX40 agonist ivuxolimab in advanced cancers. Clones were sequenced by immunoSEQ multiplex PCR, and TCRdb holds only the in-frame ones, with some missing. Altogether some 60,000 clones are present, approximately 90% being singletons, with the ten largest covering around 1.8%. This sample comprised CD4+ or CD8+ T cells sorted from blood, obtained in a trial of the OX40 agonist ivuxolimab. The source of these receptors is an adult with an advanced solid tumor such as melanoma, head and neck, liver or kidney cancer. Each CDR3 is given with its conserved first and last residue. The D gene is left open where the match is weak. Only part of the rows carry a size: once, few, many, or a class if the clone is expanded.

V gene	J gene	D gene	clone size	CDR3 DNA	CDR3 protein
TRBV29-1	TRBJ1-5	NA	NA	TGCAGCGTTGGGAGCCAGTTTGATCAGCCCCAGCATTTT	CSVGSQFDQPQHF
TRBV7-9	TRBJ2-1	NA	NA	TGTGCCAGCAGCTTAGCCCGGAGCGATGAGCAGTTCTTC	CASSLARSDEQFF
TRBV6-1	TRBJ2-3	TRBD2	NA	TGTGCCAGCAGTGAGCCGGGACTAGCGACAGATACGCAGTATTTT	CASSEPGLATDTQYF
TRBV10-3	TRBJ2-1	NA	once	TGTGCCATCAGGGGTTCCGACGGCCGGGATGGCTCCTACAATGAGCAGTTCTTC	CAIRGSDGRDGSYNEQFF
TRBV11-3	TRBJ2-1	NA	NA	TGTGCCAGCAGCTTAGGCCCCGGGTCGGTGCAGTTCTTC	CASSLGPGSVQFF
TRBV15	TRBJ2-7	NA	NA	TGTGCCACCAGCAGAGATCGGGCGGTCTCCTACGAGCAGTACTTC	CATSRDRAVSYEQYF
TRBV14	TRBJ1-2	TRBD1	NA	TGTGCCAGCAGCCAACAGGGGGCCGGCGGCTACACCTTC	CASSQQGAGGYTF
TRBV11-2	TRBJ1-4	TRBD1	NA	TGTGCCAGCAGCAACAGGGGTCTCGATGAAAAACTGTTTTTT	CASSNRGLDEKLFF
TRBV28	TRBJ2-7	NA	NA	TGTGCCAGCAGCTTTTCTTTCCAGGCCTCAGACTACGAGCAGTACTTC	CASSFSFQASDYEQYF
TRBV4-1	TRBJ2-5	TRBD1	NA	TGCGCCAGCAGCCAAGATGGGGCAGGGGGTCGGGAGACCCAGTACTTC	CASSQDGAGGRETQYF
TRBV19	TRBJ2-3	TRBD2	NA	TGTGCCAGTAGTATACCGGGAGCGGGAAGCACAGATACGCAGTATTTT	CASSIPGAGSTDTQYF
TRBV9	TRBJ1-1	NA	NA	TGTGCCAGCAGCGCCGACTGGGGGTTCGGGGCTGAAGCTTTCTTT	CASSADWGFGAEAFF
TRBV10-3	TRBJ1-2	NA	NA	TGTGCCATCAGCTCCCGGGACACCAACTATGGCTACACCTTC	CAISSRDTNYGYTF
TRBV7-9	TRBJ2-7	NA	NA	TGTGCCAGCAGCGCGCCCTACGGCGAGCAGTACTTC	CASSAPYGEQYF
TRBV7-8	TRBJ2-1	TRBD1	NA	TGTGCCAGCAGCTTAGCGACAGGGGGCTCCTACAATGAGCAGTTCTTC	CASSLATGGSYNEQFF
TRBV4-3	TRBJ1-5	TRBD1	NA	TGCGCCAGCAGCCCAACTCGGGACAGGGGGACCCCCAATCAGCCCCAGCATTTT	CASSPTRDRGTPNQPQHF
TRBV10-3	TRBJ2-3	TRBD1	NA	TGTGCCATCAGCGAGGGGCAGGGGGCCCGCCGGGGGGATACGCAGTATTTT	CAISEGQGARRGDTQYF
TRBV19	TRBJ1-5	NA	NA	TGTGCCAGTAGTCGTGCTTGGGACGAGCGTCAGCCCCAGCATTTT	CASSRAWDERQPQHF
TRBV30	TRBJ2-2	NA	NA	TGTGCCTGGAGTGTACCCCAAGGGAAGCTGTTTTTT	CAWSVPQGKLFF
TRBV5-4	TRBJ1-1	NA	NA	TGTGCCAGCAGCTTGACGGACACTGAAGCTTTCTTT	CASSLTDTEAFF
TRBV29-1	TRBJ2-5	TRBD2	NA	TGCAGCGTTGGGGGGGGGATGAGCCAAGAGACCCAGTACTTC	CSVGGGMSQETQYF
TRBV6-5	TRBJ1-2	NA	NA	TGTGCCAGCAGCTTAGACGGACAGAACTATGGCTACACCTTC	CASSLDGQNYGYTF